This section outlines one T cell receptor beta chain sequence together with its context. This CDR3 is also generated by other DNA sequences in the sample. The entry originates in a study of blood T cell repertoires in COVID-19. Study overall: Samples of COVID-19 (acute and convalescent) were obtained from the United States, Italy and Spain. PBMCs, B-cell-depleted T cells, or T cells were the source of the cDNA or gDNA that made up the material.

Study processing details: Estimated nucleated cell counts came from reference gene primer amplification. The method was immunoSEQ multiplex PCR; TCRdb's version includes in-frame clones alone and lacks a portion of them. That table gives V, J and clone size, and the DNA gave D and trimming. This sample has fewer than 65,000 clones, with more than 70% found just once. The CDR3 consists of 15 residues. CDR1 is LGHNA, CDR2 YNFKEQ, per germline. V lost 3 bases to trimming and J lost 7 bases, with 16 bases between them. Sequenced sample: peripheral blood. The V gene is TRBV4-2, the J gene TRBJ1-5; no firm D call. The source is a man in his 60s with acute or convalescent COVID-19. Here the CDR3 reads CASSQESGRGQPQHF. In DNA form, the CDR3 reads TGTGCCAGCAGCCAGGAGAGCGGGCGAGGGCAGCCCCAGCATTTT.